These 20 T cell receptor beta chains were sequenced from one sample in a study of blood T cell repertoires in COVID-19. TCRdb's table, derived via immunoSEQ multiplex PCR, lists solely in-frame clones and lacks some. Here the sample spans some 80,000 clones, around 74% being singletons. The sequencing sample was made of peripheral blood. Source of these receptors: a woman aged 80 or over with active or convalescent COVID-19.

The J gene is TRBJ2-7, the V gene TRBV6-2 or TRBV6-3; a possible D gene is TRBD2 (6 bases). This CDR3 spans 13 amino acids. Germline values: CDR1 MNHEY, CDR2 SVGEGT. V lost 4 bases, J lost 2 bases, and 9 bases lay in between. The CDR3 is CASSWGDPYEQYF. CDR3 bases: TGTGCCAGCAGTTGGGGGGACCCCTACGAGCAGTACTTC.

This chain connects TRBV5-1 to TRBJ2-2; 8 positions agree with TRBD1. The germline V gene encodes CDR1 SGHRS and CDR2 YFSETQ. The CDR3 is 15 residues long. Trimming cost V 0 bases and J 6 bases; bases outside gene matches: 4. The CDR3 DNA is TGCGCCAGCAGCTTGGCGACAGGGGTGGCCGGGGAGCTGTTTTTT. The encoded protein is CASSLATGVAGELFF.

The gene calls are TRBV5-1 and TRBJ1-2; D remains unclear. V was pared by 1 base and J by 1 base, with 20 bases between. Germline loops: CDR1 SGHRS, CDR2 YFSETQ. The CDR3 spans 18 residues. The CDR3 DNA reads TGCGCCAGCAGCTTGTTGTGGAGGGATCAAGACCATAACTATGGCTACACCTTC. It is translated as CASSLLWRDQDHNYGYTF.

The V gene is TRBV9, the J gene TRBJ2-1; weak D call: TRBD2 (6 bases). CDR3 length: 15 amino acids. Germline lookup yields CDR1 SGDLS and CDR2 YYNGEE. With 3 bases removed from V and 13 bases from J, the gap between germline ends came to 23 bases. CDR3: CASSANPVPGDRQFF. CDR3 bases: TGTGCCAGCAGCGCCAATCCCGTCCCGGGGGATCGTCAGTTCTTC. Together with reference TRBV9 and TRBJ2-1, the CDR3 gives the full variable domain: DSGVTQTPKHLITATGQRVTLRCSPRSGDLSVYWYQQSLDQGLQFLIQYYNGEERAKGNILERFSAQQFPDLHSELNLSSLELGDSALYFCASSANPVPGDRQFFGPGTRLTVL.

This chain links TRBV4-3 with TRBJ2-7; a weak D match, TRBD2 (5 bases). This CDR3 region has 18 residues. Deletions cut 0 bases from V and 2 bases from J, with 20 bases between. The germline V gene encodes CDR1 LGHNA and CDR2 YSLEER. In nucleotides, the CDR3 is TGCGCCAGCAGCCAAGATATTATTGGGCGGGCATGGCCCTACGAGCAGTACTTC. Protein sequence: CASSQDIIGRAWPYEQYF.

This chain links TRBV7-9 with TRBJ2-1; 9 bases fit TRBD2. Germline V gene sequence: CDR1 SEHNR, CDR2 FQNEAQ (reference sequence). V lost 4 bases and J lost 14; bases outside the gene matches: 3. This CDR3 comprises 11 residues. The CDR3 reads CASSSSGRKFF. The CDR3 nucleotides read TGTGCCAGCAGCTCGAGCGGGAGGAAGTTCTTC.

A single count supports this clone. V is TRBV28 and J is TRBJ1-5; D gene unclear. This CDR3 region has 14 residues. The V gene lost 2 bases and the J gene lost 1 base, with 6 bases spanning the gap. Germline-derived CDR1 and CDR2 are MDHEN and SYDVKM. CDR3 bases: TGTGCCAGCAGTTTACGTCAGAGCAATCAGCCCCAGCATTTT. The encoded protein is CASSLRQSNQPQHF. The complete variable domain, with remaining parts taken from reference TRBV28 and TRBJ1-5, reads DVKVTQSSRYLVKRTGEKVFLECVQDMDHENMFWYRQDPGLGLRLIYFSYDVKMKEKGDIPEGYSVSREKKERFSLILESASTNQTSMYLCASSLRQSNQPQHFGDGTRLSIL.

V and J are TRBV7-2 and TRBJ1-2; 12 nucleotides line up with TRBD1. V was clipped by 2 bases and J by 7 bases; unmatched bases: 8. CDR3 length equals 16 residues. Germline CDR1 is SGHTA and CDR2 is FQGNSA. The DNA for the CDR3 is TGTGCCAGCAGCTTAAACTCGGGACAGGGGGCCGGTGGCTACACCTTC. It encodes CASSLNSGQGAGGYTF.

This clone was found a few times. This chain uses TRBV27 with TRBJ1-6; TRBD1 matches at 7 bases. J lost 7 bases, V lost 3 bases, and 12 bases had no gene match. The CDR3 is 17 residues long. The germline V gene has CDR1 MNHEY and CDR2 SMNVEV (reference sequence). Here the CDR3 DNA reads TGTGCCAGCAGTTTTTCTCGGGTTGACAGGGCCAATTCACCCCTCCACTTT. It codes for CASSFSRVDRANSPLHF.

J is TRBJ2-2 and V is TRBV7-2, with D perhaps matching TRBD2 (6 bases). Germline V CDR1 and CDR2: SGHTA, FQGNSA. V was shortened by 2 bases and J by 6 bases, with 10 bases between the two germline ends. The CDR3 is made up of 14 amino acids. CDR3 DNA sequence: TGTGCCAGCAGCTTATACTGGGACTCCGGGGAGCTGTTTTTT. Its protein product is CASSLYWDSGELFF.

The rearrangement joins TRBV19 to TRBJ1-1, with TRBD1 as a possible D gene (5 bases). Trimming stripped 3 bases from V and 1 base from J, with 12 bases between. The CDR3 loop spans 15 amino acids. The germline CDR1 and CDR2 sequences are LNHDA and SQIVND (reference sequence). The CDR3 here is CASSIWGGSNTEAFF. CDR3 DNA sequence: TGTGCCAGTAGTATTTGGGGGGGATCGAACACTGAAGCTTTCTTT.

The V gene is TRBV6-2 or TRBV6-3, the J gene TRBJ2-2; D possibly corresponds to TRBD1 (6 bases). Germline lookup yields CDR1 MNHEY and CDR2 SVGEGT. CDR3 length: 15 amino acids. V lost 2 bases and J lost 3, with 10 bases in between. DNA for the CDR3: TGTGCCAGCAGTTACAACAGGGTGGACACCGGGGAGCTGTTTTTT. This encodes CASSYNRVDTGELFF.

The V gene is TRBV7-2, the J gene TRBJ2-3; TRBD1 might be the D (5 bases). From germline, CDR1 is SGHTA and CDR2 FQGNSA. Trimming pared 1 base from V and 0 bases from J, leaving 8 bases between. The CDR3 loop spans 15 amino acids. Here the CDR3 DNA reads TGTGCCAGCAGCTTAGAGGCAGGGAGCACAGATACGCAGTATTTT. Its protein product is CASSLEAGSTDTQYF.

A single count supports this clone. The rearrangement joins TRBV7-9 to TRBJ2-7; no reliable D call. Trimming stripped 4 bases from V and 1 base from J, with 20 bases between. CDR1 SEHNR and CDR2 FQNEAQ come from the germline V gene (reference sequence). The CDR3 loop spans 17 amino acids. CDR3 protein: CASSSARHLQKSYEQYF. Written as DNA, the CDR3 is TGTGCCAGCAGCTCGGCCAGACATTTGCAGAAGTCCTACGAGCAGTACTTC.

V gene TRBV11-2 combines with J gene TRBJ1-2; D gene unclear. This CDR3 comprises 13 residues. Looked up from germline, CDR1 is SGHAT and CDR2 is FQNNGV. Trimming took 3 bases from V and 0 from J, leaving 5 bases between them. The CDR3 protein is CASSFNSNYGYTF. In nucleotides, the CDR3 is TGTGCCAGCAGCTTCAATTCTAACTATGGCTACACCTTC.

The chain joins TRBV6-5 to TRBJ2-7, with 7 bases that match TRBD1. J gave up 5 bases and V 5 bases, and 3 bases lay outside the gene matches. CDR1 MNHEY and CDR2 SVGAGI come from the germline V gene. The CDR3 is 12 residues long. The CDR3 DNA reads TGTGCCAGCAGTAGACAGGGCGACGAGCAGTACTTC. Its translation is CASSRQGDEQYF.

The chain uses TRBV29-1 and TRBJ1-2; TRBD1 might be the D (5 bases). The CDR3 has 14 amino acids. V lost 1 base and J 3 bases, leaving 12 bases between the germline ends. Germline-derived CDR1 and CDR2 are SQVTM and ANQGSEA. The CDR3 nucleotides are TGCAGCGTTGAAGGAGACAGTCAATACTATGGCTACACCTTC. It codes for CSVEGDSQYYGYTF.

The gene calls are TRBV11-2 and TRBJ2-5; D might be TRBD1 (6 bases). The CDR3 length is 15 residues. Germline CDR1 is SGHAT and CDR2 is FQNNGV. V lost 5 bases, J lost 5 bases, and 18 bases lay in between. The CDR3 sequence is CASSARHQGTETQYF. In DNA form, the CDR3 reads TGTGCCAGCAGCGCCAGACACCAGGGGACGGAGACCCAGTACTTC.

This chain joins TRBV19 and TRBJ2-2, with 9 bases fitting TRBD1. The germline gives CDR1 LNHDA, CDR2 SQIVND (reference sequence). Unmatched junction bases numbered 15, after V lost 7 bases and J lost 3 bases. This CDR3 region has 18 residues. This chain's CDR3 is CASKGPFRDRVDTGELFF. Written as DNA, the CDR3 is TGTGCCAGTAAGGGGCCGTTCCGGGACAGGGTCGACACCGGGGAGCTGTTTTTT.

This clone was counted a few times. The chain links TRBV24-1 to TRBJ2-3; 9 nucleotides match TRBD1. Germline V gene data show CDR1 as KGHDR and CDR2 as SFDVKD. The V and J ends lost 3 bases and 2 bases, in that order; junction bases with no gene match: 5. This CDR3 region has 16 residues. As DNA, the CDR3 is TGTGCCACCAGTGATCGACAGGGGGTAATCACAGATACGCAGTATTTT. Its protein product is CATSDRQGVITDTQYF.